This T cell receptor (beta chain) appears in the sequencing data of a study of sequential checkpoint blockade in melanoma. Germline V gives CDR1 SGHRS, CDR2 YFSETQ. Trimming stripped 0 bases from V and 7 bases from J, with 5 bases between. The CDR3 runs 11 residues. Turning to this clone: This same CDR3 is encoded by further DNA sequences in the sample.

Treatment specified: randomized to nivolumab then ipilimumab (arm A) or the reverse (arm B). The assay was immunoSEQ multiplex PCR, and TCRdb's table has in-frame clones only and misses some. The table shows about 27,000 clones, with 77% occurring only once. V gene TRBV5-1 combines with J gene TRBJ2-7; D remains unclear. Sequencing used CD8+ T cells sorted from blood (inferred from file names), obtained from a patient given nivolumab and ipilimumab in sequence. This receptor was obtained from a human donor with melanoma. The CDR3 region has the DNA TGCGCCAGCAGCTTGGCGGGTGAGCAGTACTTC. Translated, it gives CASSLAGEQYF. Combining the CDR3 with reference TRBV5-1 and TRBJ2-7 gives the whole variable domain KAGVTQTPRYLIKTRGQQVTLSCSPISGHRSVSWYQQTPGQGLQFLFEYFSETQRNKGNFPGRFSGRQFSNSRSEMNVSTLELGDSALYLCASSLAGEQYFGPGTRLTVT.